The 6 T cell receptor beta chains below come from one sample, sequenced in a study of T cells in Graves' hyperthyroidism and ophthalmopathy. Amplification of TCR beta CDR3 regions used RNA as the template. During a first-round RT-PCR of the TCR CDR3, the HTBI primer set was used. One entry per CDR3 protein, called by TCRdb with MiXCR from the multiplex PCR reads. This sample has around 480,000 distinct CDR3 sequences, with approximately 15% found just once. Sequenced: blood. These receptors originate from a woman aged 18-30 years with Graves' hyperthyroidism.

The V and J genes are TRBV30 and TRBJ1-5; TRBD1 matches at 8 bases. Germline-derived CDR1 and CDR2 are GTSNPN and SVGIG (reference sequence). The CDR3 is 13 residues long. J gave up 1 base and V 7 bases, and 3 bases lay outside the gene matches. CDR3 in amino acids: CALRQGSNQPQHF. CDR3 sequence (DNA): TGTGCCTTACGACAGGGGAGCAATCAGCCCCAGCATTTT. Based on the CDR3 plus reference TRBV30 and TRBJ1-5, the full variable domain is SQTIHQWPATLVQPVGSPLSLECTVEGTSNPNLYWYRQAAGRGLQLLFYSVGIGQISSEVPQNLSASRPQDRQFILSSKKLLLSDSGFYLCALRQGSNQPQHFGDGTRLSIL.

This clonotype was detected only a few times. The rearrangement joins TRBV10-3 to TRBJ2-7; TRBD2 matches 10 bases. Trimming cost V 10 bases and J 0 bases; bases outside gene matches: 6. The V gene's germline CDR1 is ENHRY and CDR2 SYGVKD. CDR3 length equals 14 residues. The CDR3 nucleotides are TGTGCCACCAGGGCTAGCGGGAGCTCCTACGAGCAGTACGTC. Its protein product is CATRASGSSYEQYV.

The V and J genes are TRBV20-1 and TRBJ1-2; 8 bases are shared with TRBD1. The V and J ends lost 4 bases and 3 bases, in that order; junction bases with no gene match: 4. Per germline, CDR1 DFQATT and CDR2 SNEGSKA (reference sequence). This CDR3 region has 13 residues. The CDR3 sequence is CSAKDRADYGYTF. The CDR3 coding sequence is TGCAGTGCTAAGGACAGGGCTGACTATGGCTACACCTTC.

This clonotype was counted many times. This sequence joins TRBV7-2 and TRBJ2-5; 7 bases agree with TRBD2. The CDR3 is 15 amino acids. Germline assignment: CDR1 SGHTA and CDR2 FQGNSA. Trimming removed 6 bases from V and 7 bases from J; junction bases left unmatched: 14. CDR3 loop: CASRTAPGRDGTQYF. In DNA form, the CDR3 reads TGTGCCAGCAGAACCGCCCCAGGGAGGGACGGGACCCAGTACTTC.

The V gene is TRBV6-1, the J gene TRBJ1-1, with D perhaps TRBD1 (6 bases). The CDR3 has 12 amino acids. Germline CDR1 and CDR2: MNHNS and SASEGT. Trimming left V 7 bases short and J 10 bases short, with 16 bases between. Here the CDR3 reads CASTGQGPGAFF. In DNA, the CDR3 is TGTGCCAGCACCGGCCAGGGGCCTGGAGCTTTCTTT.

In this sample, this clonotype turned up many times. The V gene is TRBV30, the J gene TRBJ2-3; 11 nucleotides align to TRBD2. CDR1 and CDR2 from the germline V gene are GTSNPN and SVGIG (reference sequence). The V segment lost 0 bases and the J segment 4 bases; nucleotides outside the gene matches: 9. This CDR3 contains 17 residues. CDR3 in amino acids: CAWSVLALAGVSDTQYF. In DNA, the CDR3 is TGTGCCTGGAGTGTACTCGCACTAGCGGGAGTATCAGATACGCAGTATTTT.